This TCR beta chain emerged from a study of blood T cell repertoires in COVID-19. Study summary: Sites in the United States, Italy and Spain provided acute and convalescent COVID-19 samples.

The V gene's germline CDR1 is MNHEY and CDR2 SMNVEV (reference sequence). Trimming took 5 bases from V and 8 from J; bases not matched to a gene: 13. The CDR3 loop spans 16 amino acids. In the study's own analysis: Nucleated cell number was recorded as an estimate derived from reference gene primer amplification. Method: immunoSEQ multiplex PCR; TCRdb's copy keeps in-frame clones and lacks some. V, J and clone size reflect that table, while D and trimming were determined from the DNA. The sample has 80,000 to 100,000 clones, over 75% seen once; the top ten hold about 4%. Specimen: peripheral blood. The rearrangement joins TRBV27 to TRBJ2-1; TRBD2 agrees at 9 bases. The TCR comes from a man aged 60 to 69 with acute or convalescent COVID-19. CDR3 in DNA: TGTGCCAGCAGTCCGAATATCGCGGGAGGGCCAGATGAGCAGTTCTTC. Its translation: CASSPNIAGGPDEQFF.